A selection of T cell receptor beta chains follows, all from one sample in a study of Ad26.COV2.S vaccination and SARS-CoV-2 variants. Profiled with immunoSEQ multiplex PCR; TCRdb holds only in-frame clones, not every one. The sample lists 250,000 or so clones, roughly 85% occurring once. The sequences come from peripheral blood, collected in a trial of Ad26.COV2.S vaccine versus placebo. Receptors were obtained from a person aged 18-60 years who received the Ad26.COV2.S COVID-19 vaccine or a placebo. Both conserved end residues are part of each CDR3. D genes are given only for firm matches. The size entry is marked missing in some rows and otherwise reads once, few, many or a size class.

size	V	D	J	CDR3	DNA
NA	TRBV5-4	TRBD2	TRBJ2-3	CASSLRVAGEDTQYF	TGTGCCAGCAGCTTGAGGGTAGCGGGGGAGGATACGCAGTATTTT
NA	TRBV27	NA	TRBJ2-2	CASSLLPNTGELFF	TGTGCCAGCAGTTTACTCCCGAACACCGGGGAGCTGTTTTTT
NA	TRBV6-5	TRBD1	TRBJ2-7	CASSYSGTGSYEQYF	TGTGCCAGCAGTTACTCGGGGACAGGGTCCTACGAGCAGTACTTC
NA	TRBV5-1	TRBD1	TRBJ1-4	CASSRTGHNEKLFF	TGCGCCAGCAGCCGGACAGGGCATAATGAAAAACTGTTTTTT
NA	TRBV11-2	TRBD2	TRBJ2-4	CASSDLAGTSGISKNIQYF	TGTGCCAGCAGCGATTTAGCCGGGACTAGCGGGATTTCCAAAAACATTCAGTACTTC
NA	TRBV7-9	TRBD1	TRBJ1-1	CASSLRTGADTEAFF	TGTGCCAGCAGCCTCCGGACAGGGGCGGACACTGAAGCTTTCTTT
NA	TRBV7-9	TRBD2	TRBJ2-6	CASSLNFRLAGPGANVLTF	TGTGCCAGCAGCTTAAATTTCCGACTAGCGGGGCCCGGGGCCAACGTCCTGACTTTC
NA	TRBV4-3	TRBD1	TRBJ1-2	CASSHGGPGTGVGYTF	TGCGCCAGCAGCCACGGGGGACCCGGGACAGGGGTTGGCTACACCTTC
NA	TRBV27	NA	TRBJ2-6	CARCFSWGPSGANVLTF	TGTGCCCGCTGTTTTTCCTGGGGCCCCTCTGGGGCCAACGTCCTGACTTTC
NA	TRBV7-6	TRBD1	TRBJ1-1	CASSRQGVTEAFF	TGTGCCAGCAGCCGACAGGGAGTCACTGAAGCTTTCTTT
once	TRBV3-1/TRBV3-2	TRBD2	TRBJ2-1	CATTSGGLSIEQFF	TGTGCCACCACCTCGGGGGGGCTATCGATCGAGCAGTTCTTC
NA	TRBV3-1/TRBV3-2	TRBD1	TRBJ1-6	CASSYPGQGDNSPLHF	TGTGCCAGCAGCTATCCCGGACAGGGCGATAATTCACCCCTCCACTTT
NA	TRBV15	TRBD2	TRBJ2-2	CATRPGLAGRNTGELFF	TGTGCCACCAGGCCGGGACTAGCGGGAAGGAACACCGGGGAGCTGTTTTTT
once	TRBV7-9	NA	TRBJ1-2	CASSFSRGEANYGYTF	TGTGCCAGCAGCTTCTCGAGGGGGGAAGCTAACTATGGCTACACCTTC
NA	TRBV5-3	TRBD2	TRBJ2-5	CARTLPTSGGLQETQYF	TGTGCCAGAACCCTACCGACTAGCGGGGGGCTCCAAGAGACCCAGTACTTC
once	TRBV19	TRBD2	TRBJ2-7	CASSMGLAGGRDSYEQYF	TGTGCCAGTAGTATGGGACTAGCGGGGGGGCGAGATTCCTACGAGCAGTACTTC
NA	TRBV6-2/TRBV6-3	TRBD1	TRBJ1-4	CASSGIGTATNEKLFF	TGTGCCAGCAGCGGGATCGGGACAGCAACTAATGAAAAACTGTTTTTT
NA	TRBV7-3	NA	TRBJ2-3	CASSRGSGLSTDTQYF	TGTGCCAGCAGCCGTGGGAGCGGGCTTAGCACAGATACGCAGTATTTT
once	TRBV6-5	TRBD1	TRBJ1-6	CASSSDRGRNSPLHF	TGTGCCAGCAGCTCGGACAGGGGGCGAAATTCACCCCTCCACTTT
NA	TRBV18	NA	TRBJ2-3	CASSRISTDTQYF	TGTGCCAGCTCACGAATTAGCACAGATACGCAGTATTTT
NA	TRBV5-1	NA	TRBJ2-3	CASSSGQSTDTQYF	TGCGCCAGCAGCTCCGGACAGAGCACAGATACGCAGTATTTT
NA	TRBV4-1	NA	TRBJ2-7	CASSLTGDAGFFYEQYF	TGCGCCAGCAGCCTTACAGGGGATGCGGGGTTCTTCTACGAGCAGTACTTC
NA	TRBV3-1/TRBV3-2	TRBD1	TRBJ1-2	CANPTGAPRNGYTF	TGTGCCAACCCGACAGGGGCGCCCAGGAACGGCTACACCTTC
NA	TRBV4-3	TRBD1	TRBJ2-6	CASTKSPGGFSGANVLTF	TGCGCCAGCACCAAATCCCCAGGGGGCTTCTCTGGGGCCAACGTCCTGACTTTC
once	TRBV19	NA	TRBJ1-2	CASSTPGLFYGYTF	TGTGCCAGTAGTACCCCGGGGTTGTTTTATGGCTACACCTTC
NA	TRBV27	NA	TRBJ2-7	CASGGEWGSYEQYF	TGTGCCAGCGGTGGGGAGTGGGGGTCCTACGAGCAGTACTTC
NA	TRBV7-6	TRBD2	TRBJ2-3	CASSPTSGGYTDTQYF	TGTGCCAGCAGCCCTACTAGCGGGGGGTACACAGATACGCAGTATTTT
NA	TRBV4-3	TRBD1	TRBJ2-1	CASSTRDRVDNEQFF	TGCGCCAGCAGCACCCGGGACAGGGTGGACAATGAGCAGTTCTTC
NA	TRBV15	TRBD1	TRBJ1-5	CATTPGQGIGKPQHF	TGTGCCACCACTCCGGGACAGGGGATCGGGAAGCCCCAGCATTTT
once	TRBV7-9	NA	TRBJ2-5	CASNPRTEQETQYF	TGTGCCAGCAATCCTCGGACGGAGCAAGAGACCCAGTACTTC
once	TRBV5-5	NA	TRBJ1-5	CASSLGGGGQPQHF	TGTGCCAGCAGCTTGGGGGGAGGGGGTCAGCCCCAGCATTTT
few	TRBV9	TRBD1	TRBJ2-1	CASSGLSGQGWNEQFF	TGTGCCAGCAGCGGACTATCGGGACAGGGGTGGAATGAGCAGTTCTTC
NA	TRBV20-1	NA	TRBJ2-1	CSVTPSNEQFF	TGCAGTGTAACTCCTTCAAATGAGCAGTTCTTC
NA	TRBV7-3	NA	TRBJ1-1	CASSLSGTGTEAFF	TGTGCCAGCAGCTTATCAGGGACGGGAACTGAAGCTTTCTTT
NA	TRBV14	NA	TRBJ2-6	CASSQDVPSYSGANVLTF	TGTGCCAGCAGCCAAGATGTCCCGAGCTACTCTGGGGCCAACGTCCTGACTTTC
NA	TRBV6-5	NA	TRBJ2-5	CASSYMGGKETQYF	TGTGCCAGCAGTTACATGGGGGGAAAAGAGACCCAGTACTTC
NA	TRBV27	NA	TRBJ1-5	CASSLGPRNPNQPQHF	TGTGCCAGCAGTTTAGGTCCAAGGAACCCCAATCAGCCCCAGCATTTT
NA	TRBV4-3	NA	TRBJ1-6	CASSQDPRVGNSPLHF	TGCGCCAGCAGCCAAGACCCCAGGGTAGGAAATTCACCCCTCCACTTT
NA	TRBV19	TRBD1	TRBJ2-6	CASSIGTGTTGANVLTF	TGTGCCAGTAGTATAGGGACAGGGACCACTGGGGCCAACGTCCTGACTTTC
NA	TRBV6-5	NA	TRBJ1-1	CASIRYPNTEAFF	TGTGCCAGCATCCGGTACCCGAACACTGAAGCTTTCTTT
NA	TRBV6-2/TRBV6-3	NA	TRBJ1-5	CASSYRSDQPQHF	TGTGCCAGCAGTTACAGGTCGGACCAGCCCCAGCATTTT
NA	TRBV2	NA	TRBJ1-2	CASINQGEGYGYTF	TGTGCCAGCATCAACCAGGGAGAAGGCTATGGCTACACCTTC
NA	TRBV6-6	TRBD2	TRBJ2-1	CASSPGLAGEQFF	TGTGCCAGCAGCCCGGGACTAGCGGGAGAGCAGTTCTTC
NA	TRBV9	TRBD2	TRBJ2-2	CASSVKAGGTGELFF	TGTGCCAGCAGCGTTAAAGCGGGGGGCACCGGGGAGCTGTTTTTT
few	TRBV5-4	NA	TRBJ1-3	CASSLGDRSSGNTIYF	TGTGCCAGCAGCCTAGGGGACCGAAGCTCTGGAAACACCATATATTTT
NA	TRBV7-6	NA	TRBJ2-6	CASSLSGGPKGANVLTF	TGTGCCAGCAGCTTATCCGGGGGGCCGAAAGGGGCCAACGTCCTGACTTTC
NA	TRBV7-3	TRBD2	TRBJ2-3	CASSFGLGGGTTDTQYF	TGTGCCAGCAGCTTCGGGTTAGGCGGGGGGACCACAGATACGCAGTATTTT
NA	TRBV6-5	NA	TRBJ1-6	CASKSTGLIFAF	TGTGCCAGTAAAAGCACGGGACTCATCTTCGCTTTT
NA	TRBV6-2/TRBV6-3	TRBD2	TRBJ2-1	CASSYVTSGLSEQFF	TGTGCCAGCAGTTACGTGACTAGCGGGCTCTCTGAGCAGTTCTTC
NA	TRBV4-1	NA	TRBJ1-5	CASSQEGVGPQHF	TGCGCCAGCAGCCAAGAGGGCGTGGGGCCCCAGCATTTT
NA	TRBV10-3	TRBD1	TRBJ2-4	CAISEPETGMDIQYF	TGTGCCATCAGTGAGCCCGAGACAGGGATGGACATTCAGTACTTC
NA	TRBV5-5	NA	TRBJ2-3	CASSLWGADTQYF	TGTGCCAGCAGCTTGTGGGGGGCCGATACGCAGTATTTT